The next 24 T cell receptor beta chains were all read from a single sample in a study of blood T cell repertoires in COVID-19. Sequencing used immunoSEQ multiplex PCR; TCRdb keeps in-frame clones, though not all of them. This table holds approximately 240,000 clones, about nine tenths found once. The sample comprised peripheral blood. The receptors were gathered from a man in his thirties or forties with COVID-19, enrolled during active disease.

The chain couples TRBV4-1 to TRBJ2-5, with 9 nucleotides matching TRBD2. CDR1 and CDR2 from the germline V gene are MGHRA and YSYEKL. Trimming took 0 bases from V and 5 from J; bases not matched to a gene: 13. The CDR3 length is 18 residues. The chain's CDR3 is CASSQDGPAGGGRETQYF. The CDR3 DNA reads TGCGCCAGCAGCCAAGACGGCCCTGCGGGGGGGGGCCGGGAGACCCAGTACTTC.

The V and J genes are TRBV10-3 and TRBJ1-3; 12 positions agree with TRBD1. Trimming took 6 bases from V and 4 from J; bases not matched to a gene: 1. CDR1 ENHRY and CDR2 SYGVKD come from the germline V gene. The CDR3 is 14 residues long. CDR3 in DNA: TGTGCCATCAGAGGGACAGGGGGCGGAAACACCATATATTTT. Translated: CAIRGTGGGNTIYF.

V is TRBV28 and J is TRBJ2-7, with 10 bases matching TRBD1. V dropped 5 bases and J dropped 4; count of bases not matched to a gene: 14. Germline V CDR1 and CDR2: MDHEN, SYDVKM. This CDR3 is built from 17 residues. The CDR3 region is CASSLTLAGTGVYEQYF. The CDR3 region has the DNA TGTGCCAGCAGTCTTACTCTCGCCGGGACAGGGGTTTACGAGCAGTACTTC. Using reference TRBV28 and TRBJ2-7 for the parts outside the CDR3, the full variable domain is DVKVTQSSRYLVKRTGEKVFLECVQDMDHENMFWYRQDPGLGLRLIYFSYDVKMKEKGDIPEGYSVSREKKERFSLILESASTNQTSMYLCASSLTLAGTGVYEQYFGPGTRLTVT.

This clone was seen a few times. The genes are TRBV19 and TRBJ1-2; TRBD1 matches at 9 bases. Germline CDR1 reads LNHDA; CDR2 reads SQIVND (reference sequence). With 11 bases clipped from V and 6 bases from J, the junction kept 19 bases outside the gene matches. This CDR3 is built from 16 residues. The CDR3 DNA is TGTGCCGTCCGACAGGGACAGGGACGGATATTTGATGGCTACACCTTC. As protein: CAVRQGQGRIFDGYTF.

This chain connects TRBV9 to TRBJ1-2; 7 nucleotides align to TRBD1. The germline CDR1 and CDR2 sequences are SGDLS and YYNGEE. The ends lost 4 bases at V and 5 bases at J; junction bases unmatched: 8. The CDR3 is made up of 14 amino acids. This CDR3 reads CASSPPGQTYGYTF. The CDR3 region has the DNA TGTGCCAGCAGCCCCCCGGGACAGACTTATGGCTACACCTTC.

This rearrangement joins TRBV10-3 to TRBJ2-5, with 10 positions matching TRBD2. Germline CDR1 and CDR2: ENHRY and SYGVKD. The CDR3 spans 14 residues. V was clipped by 4 bases and J by 1 base; unmatched bases: 0. DNA of the CDR3: TGTGCCATCAGTGGGACTAGCGGCCAAGAGACCCAGTACTTC. Amino acid sequence: CAISGTSGQETQYF.

The CDR3 is CASSFSGTGELFF. CDR3 in DNA: TGTGCCAGCAGCTTTTCAGGCACCGGGGAGCTGTTTTTT. V is TRBV7-9 and J is TRBJ2-2; no clear D. V was clipped by 3 bases and J by 4 bases, with 6 bases between them. This CDR3 spans 13 amino acids. Germline loops: CDR1 SEHNR, CDR2 FQNEAQ (reference sequence).

The rearrangement joins TRBV27 to TRBJ2-7, with 9 bases identical to TRBD1. The ends lost 8 bases at V and 5 bases at J; junction bases unmatched: 7. This CDR3 region has 13 residues. CDR1 is MNHEY and CDR2 is SMNVEV in the germline V gene (reference sequence). The CDR3 DNA reads as TGTGCCAGCGGGACAGGGTCTTCGGACGAGCAGTACTTC. Translation gives CASGTGSSDEQYF.

The chain couples TRBV18 to TRBJ1-2; TRBD1 matches at 7 bases. J was trimmed by 7 bases and V by 1 base; bases with no gene match: 9. The CDR3 consists of 15 residues. Germline loops: CDR1 KGHSH, CDR2 LQKENI. CDR3: CASSPQTGKGGGYTF. Written as DNA, the CDR3 is TGTGCCAGCTCACCACAGACAGGGAAAGGTGGTGGCTACACCTTC.

This clone showed up just once. The DNA for the CDR3 is TGTGCCAGCAGCCAAGTTTCACAGGGGTGGTCACCCCTCCACTTT. Translating gives CASSQVSQGWSPLHF. V usage is TRBV14 and J usage is TRBJ1-6; TRBD1 aligns across 7 bases. V shed 1 base and J 10 bases; nucleotides not matched to a gene: 7. Germline CDR1 SGHDN, CDR2 FVKESK. The CDR3 is 15 residues long. Full variable domain (missing parts from reference TRBV14 and TRBJ1-6): EAGVTQFPSHSVIEKGQTVTLRCDPISGHDNLYWYRRVMGKEIKFLLHFVKESKQDESGMPNNRFLAERTGGTYSTLKVQPAELEDSGVYFCASSQVSQGWSPLHFGNGTRLTVT.

This clone has only one observation. V usage is TRBV14 and J usage is TRBJ2-2; D ambiguous. The CDR3 spans 17 residues. V dropped 0 bases and J dropped 2 bases, with 13 bases sitting between them. Germline loops: CDR1 SGHDN, CDR2 FVKESK. The DNA for the CDR3 is TGTGCCAGCAGCCAAGATCACGTTGGCTTTAACACCGGGGAGCTGTTTTTT. Translated: CASSQDHVGFNTGELFF.

In its sample, this clone was seen once. This chain uses TRBV7-2 with TRBJ1-2; 8 bases fit TRBD1. Germline loops: CDR1 SGHTA, CDR2 FQGNSA. V was pared by 5 bases and J by 6 bases, with 11 bases of the junction left unmatched. The CDR3 is 15 residues long. CDR3 loop: CASSPYLTGDDGYTF. CDR3 nucleotide sequence: TGTGCCAGCAGCCCTTACCTGACAGGGGACGATGGCTACACCTTC.

The chain recombines TRBV9 with TRBJ2-7; TRBD1 aligns across 7 bases. J gave up 2 bases and V 0 bases, and 5 bases lay outside the gene matches. The CDR3 sequence is 15 residues long. CDR1 SGDLS and CDR2 YYNGEE come from the germline V gene. CDR3 coding DNA: TGTGCCAGCAGCGTAGACGGGACAGACGCCTACGAGCAGTACTTC. Translation: CASSVDGTDAYEQYF.

The rearrangement uses TRBV7-9 and TRBJ1-2; 10 bases agree with TRBD1. The CDR3 runs 15 residues. In germline, CDR1 is SEHNR, CDR2 FQNEAQ (reference sequence). V lost 5 bases, J lost 1 base, and 4 bases stayed unmatched. CDR3 protein: CASSLGQGGNYGYTF. CDR3 bases: TGTGCCAGCAGCCTCGGACAGGGGGGTAACTATGGCTACACCTTC.

In the case of this clone: Additional DNA sequences in this sample encode the identical CDR3. The chain is built from TRBV5-1 and TRBJ1-2; 11 bases are shared with TRBD1. In germline, CDR1 is SGHRS, CDR2 YFSETQ. V trimming: 3 bases; J trimming: 5 bases; junction bases outside the gene matches: 6. This CDR3 comprises 15 residues. The CDR3: CASSSGQGAGYGYTF. Written as DNA, the CDR3 is TGCGCCAGCAGCTCCGGACAGGGGGCAGGGTATGGCTACACCTTC.

This chain connects TRBV29-1 to TRBJ1-2; D may be TRBD1 (5 bases). The CDR3 consists of 12 residues. V was shortened by 4 bases and J by 8 bases, with 14 bases between the two germline ends. CDR1 and CDR2 from the germline V gene are SQVTM and ANQGSEA. CDR3 amino acids: CSVGDWRVGYTF. The DNA for the CDR3 is TGCAGCGTTGGGGACTGGCGAGTGGGCTACACCTTC.

As to this clone: Other nucleotide sequences from this sample produce the same CDR3. The chain employs TRBV3-1 (or the pseudogene TRBV3-2) and TRBJ2-5; 8 bases agree with TRBD1. CDR3 size: 14 residues. V was clipped by 4 bases and J by 4 bases; unmatched bases: 5. CDR1 is LGHDT and CDR2 is YNNKEL in the germline V gene (reference sequence). The CDR3 here is CASSLQGAGETQYF. Here the CDR3 DNA reads TGTGCCAGCAGCCTCCAGGGGGCGGGAGAGACCCAGTACTTC.

The V call is TRBV10-1, the J call TRBJ2-3, with 7 bases matching TRBD1. V lost 3 bases and J lost 0; bases outside the gene matches: 3. The CDR3 extends over 15 amino acids. Germline CDR1 WNHNN, CDR2 SYGVQD (reference sequence). CDR3 amino acids: CASSENRGSTDTQYF. The CDR3 region has the DNA TGCGCCAGCAGTGAAAACAGGGGAAGCACAGATACGCAGTATTTT.

The chain has TRBV10-3 and TRBJ1-1, with no clear D. The CDR3 runs to 13 residues. Germline values: CDR1 ENHRY, CDR2 SYGVKD. Trimming cost V 4 bases and J 1 base, with 7 bases left between them. The CDR3 sequence is CAISVRGNTEAFF. In DNA, the CDR3 is TGTGCCATCAGTGTCCGGGGGAACACTGAAGCTTTCTTT.

The V and J genes are TRBV27 and TRBJ2-5, with TRBD1 matching 8 bases. Germline-derived CDR1 and CDR2 are MNHEY and SMNVEV (reference sequence). Unmatched junction bases numbered 9, after V lost 4 bases and J lost 2 bases. This CDR3 has 16 residues. As DNA, the CDR3 is TGTGCCAGCAGTTCCTGGACAGGGTCCCAGCAAGAGACCCAGTACTTC. This sequence encodes CASSSWTGSQQETQYF.

V and J are TRBV19 and TRBJ2-5; 13 bases agree with TRBD2. The CDR3 extends over 15 amino acids. Trimming cost V 5 bases and J 2 bases; bases outside gene matches: 2. Germline V CDR1 and CDR2: LNHDA, SQIVND (reference sequence). The CDR3 loop reads CASSQGLAGQETQYF. DNA of the CDR3: TGTGCCAGTAGTCAGGGACTAGCGGGACAAGAGACCCAGTACTTC.

V and J are TRBV20-1 and TRBJ1-5, with a possible D match to TRBD1 (6 bases). The CDR3 contains 16 residues. The germline gives CDR1 DFQATT, CDR2 SNEGSKA (reference sequence). Trimming took 3 bases from V and 3 from J, leaving 18 bases between them. The CDR3 loop reads CSASAGATDPNQPQHF. In nucleotides, the CDR3 is TGCAGTGCTAGTGCAGGGGCCACCGACCCCAATCAGCCCCAGCATTTT.

This chain connects TRBV28 to TRBJ2-5; a weak D match, TRBD2 (6 bases). The V gene's germline CDR1 is MDHEN and CDR2 SYDVKM. CDR3 length: 15 residues. V lost 5 bases, J lost 9 bases, and 22 bases lay in between. Written as DNA, the CDR3 is TGTGCCAGCAGTCCCCATGCGGGAAGGGGCATGGCCCAGTACTTC. It is translated as CASSPHAGRGMAQYF.

This chain connects TRBV10-3 to TRBJ1-4; maybe TRBD1 (6 bases). Trimming took off 5 bases at V and 4 bases at J, with 11 bases between the two ends. Germline CDR1 reads ENHRY; CDR2 reads SYGVKD. The CDR3 is 14 amino acids. In DNA form, the CDR3 reads TGTGCCATCAGTATGACAGGCTTTAATGAAAAACTGTTTTTT. As protein: CAISMTGFNEKLFF.